One sample yielded the 11 T cell receptor beta chains listed below, sequenced in a study of cytotoxic CD8 clonotypes in ibrutinib-treated CLL (dated by TCRdb to 2020 to 2022). Receptor amplification or capture employed the immunoSEQ multiplex PCR assay. Imported from immuneACCESS, the table was reduced by TCRdb to in-frame sequences with V and J called. These copies leave out some clones; in studies compared against another copy, an unresolved V gene accounts for under half, and the cause of the remainder is not known. This sample holds about 130,000 clones; around three quarters were observed only once. The ten biggest clones cover 9.5% to 15% of the sample. The label giving this sample's time point can be read as: approximately eleven months on ibrutinib. Sample: PBMCs, taken after 12 months of ibrutinib treatment. The receptors stem from a human donor with chronic lymphocytic leukemia.

V gene TRBV11-2 combines with J gene TRBJ2-4; 8 bases agree with TRBD2. The V gene end was trimmed by 1 base and the J gene end by 6 bases; junction bases not matched to a gene: 5. The germline V gene has CDR1 SGHAT and CDR2 FQNNGV. CDR3 length: 15 residues. CDR3 bases: TGTGCCAGCAGCTTAGGGACTAGCTCCGTAAACATTCAGTACTTC. It codes for CASSLGTSSVNIQYF. Using reference TRBV11-2 and TRBJ2-4 for the parts outside the CDR3, the full variable domain is EAGVAQSPRYKIIEKRQSVAFWCNPISGHATLYWYQQILGQGPKLLIQFQNNGVVDDSQLPKDRFSAERLKGVDSTLKIQPAKLEDSAVYLCASSLGTSSVNIQYFGAGTRLSVL.

The chain carries TRBV6-5 and TRBJ2-1; no definite D call. The CDR3 sequence is 12 residues long. CDR1 is MNHEY, CDR2 SVGAGI, per germline. Deletions cut 2 bases from V and 14 bases from J, with 13 bases between. CDR3 nucleotide sequence: TGTGCCAGCAGTTACGAAGGCCACCTGGAGTTCTTC. Encoded protein: CASSYEGHLEFF.

V gene TRBV27 combines with J gene TRBJ1-1; D may be TRBD1 (5 bases). V was trimmed by 0 bases and J by 10 bases, leaving 15 bases between them. Germline V lookup: CDR1 MNHEY, CDR2 SMNVEV (reference sequence). The CDR3 is made up of 14 amino acids. The DNA of the CDR3 is TGTGCCAGCAGTTTATCGAGGAACAGGCCAGGAGCTTTCTTT. Protein: CASSLSRNRPGAFF.

This clone was seen just once. The CDR3 nucleotides are TGTGCTAGTGGTAGGTCCGTTCAGCCCCAGCATTTT. It yields the protein CASGRSVQPQHF. This chain joins TRBV12-5 and TRBJ1-5; D gene uncertain. The CDR3 covers 12 residues. Germline V gives CDR1 LGHNT, CDR2 FRNRAP. The V end was cut by 5 bases, the J end by 6 bases, with 8 bases between.

J is TRBJ2-5 and V is TRBV10-2; 10 bases match TRBD1. J was trimmed by 4 bases and V by 5 bases; bases with no gene match: 4. Looked up from germline, CDR1 is WSHSY and CDR2 is SAAADI. CDR3 size: 14 residues. CDR3: CASSSDRGGETQYF. The CDR3 DNA reads as TGCGCCAGCAGTTCGGACAGGGGGGGAGAGACCCAGTACTTC.

The chain has TRBV7-2 and TRBJ2-7; 8 nucleotides line up with TRBD2. Germline trimming cut 2 bases from V and 2 bases from J; bases unmatched to any gene: 11. The germline gives CDR1 SGHTA, CDR2 FQGNSA. The CDR3 runs to 17 residues. Here the CDR3 reads CASSLFSGSGRPYEQYF. As DNA, the CDR3 is TGTGCCAGCAGCTTATTTTCTGGGAGCGGGAGACCCTACGAGCAGTACTTC. The full variable domain, in which reference TRBV7-2 and TRBJ2-7 provide the parts outside the CDR3, is GAGVSQSPSNKVTEKGKDVELRCDPISGHTALYWYRQSLGQGLEFLIYFQGNSAPDKSGLPSDRFSAERTGGSVSTLTIQRTQQEDSAVYLCASSLFSGSGRPYEQYFGPGTRLTVT.

The chain combines TRBV7-3 with TRBJ2-1; perhaps D is TRBD1 or TRBD2 (5 bases each). This CDR3 region has 15 residues. Germline CDR1 SGHTA, CDR2 FQGTGA. The V end lost 5 bases, the J end lost 5 bases, and 16 bases lay between the germline ends. CDR3 loop: CASSLNPGRNNEQFF. CDR3 bases: TGTGCCAGCAGCCTCAACCCGGGGCGAAACAATGAGCAGTTCTTC.

V and J are TRBV6-1 and TRBJ2-2, with TRBD1 identical over 9 bases. The CDR3 has 14 amino acids. CDR1 MNHNS and CDR2 SASEGT come from the germline V gene. After removal of 11 bases from V and 4 bases from J, the junction contained 8 bases not matched to a gene. CDR3 loop: CASVGTGPTGELFF. CDR3 coding DNA: TGTGCCTCAGTCGGGACAGGGCCCACCGGGGAGCTGTTTTTT.

The CDR3 reads CASRISYEQFF. The CDR3 DNA sequence: TGTGCCAGCAGGATCTCGTATGAGCAGTTCTTC. The gene calls are TRBV6-5 and TRBJ2-1; D unclear. V lost 6 bases and J 8 bases, leaving 8 bases between the germline ends. CDR1 and CDR2 (germline): MNHEY, SVGAGI. This CDR3 has 11 amino acids.

This chain connects TRBV7-9 to TRBJ2-7; TRBD2 might be the D (5 bases). This CDR3 is built from 16 residues. Trimming shortened V by 2 bases and J by 2 bases, and 16 bases separated the two germline ends. Germline CDR1 SEHNR, CDR2 FQNEAQ (reference sequence). CDR3 in amino acids: CASSLPAWETTYEQYF. As DNA, the CDR3 is TGTGCCAGCAGCTTACCCGCGTGGGAGACCACCTACGAGCAGTACTTC. Variable domain in full (rest from reference TRBV7-9 and TRBJ2-7): DTGVSQNPRHKITKRGQNVTFRCDPISEHNRLYWYRQTLGQGPEFLTYFQNEAQLEKSRLLSDRFSAERPKGSFSTLEIQRTEQGDSAMYLCASSLPAWETTYEQYFGPGTRLTVT.

This clone came up a few times. The chain uses TRBV2 and TRBJ2-6; TRBD2 is a possible D gene (5 bases). V lost 6 bases to trimming and J lost 0 bases, with 18 bases between them. This CDR3 is built from 18 residues. The germline CDR1 and CDR2 sequences are SNHLY and FYNNEI. For the CDR3, the DNA is TGTGCCAGCAGGGATACGCACGGACTGAACTCTGGGGCCAACGTCCTGACTTTC. As protein: CASRDTHGLNSGANVLTF.